This note documents a single T cell receptor (beta chain) sequence. Its cognate antigen is unknown. Treatment indicated: oral pan-JAK inhibitor, 5-10 mg twice daily. This specimen comes from a study of CD8+ T cells in alopecia areata. Study findings and constraints: Scalp clonality and expanded CD8+ clones among the top 100 were significantly decreased by tofacitinib.

Trimming cost V 1 base and J 2 bases, with 9 bases left between them. Germline CDR1 is MGHRA and CDR2 is YSYEKL. This CDR3 region has 16 residues. TCR sequencing used cDNA made by reverse transcription of extracted RNA. Sequencing was performed with immunoSEQ multiplex PCR; in TCRdb, only in-frame clones are kept and a portion is missing. The sample lists over 150,000 clones; 60% were seen once. The chain uses TRBV4-1 and TRBJ2-6; D ambiguous. The sequence came from a human donor with alopecia areata. This specimen was CD4+ T cells sorted from blood, taken at week 4, from a patient treated with tofacitinib. CDR3 sequence reads: CASSQGEGPGANVLTF. The CDR3 bases are TGCGCCAGCAGCCAAGGGGAAGGGCCTGGGGCCAACGTCCTGACTTTC.